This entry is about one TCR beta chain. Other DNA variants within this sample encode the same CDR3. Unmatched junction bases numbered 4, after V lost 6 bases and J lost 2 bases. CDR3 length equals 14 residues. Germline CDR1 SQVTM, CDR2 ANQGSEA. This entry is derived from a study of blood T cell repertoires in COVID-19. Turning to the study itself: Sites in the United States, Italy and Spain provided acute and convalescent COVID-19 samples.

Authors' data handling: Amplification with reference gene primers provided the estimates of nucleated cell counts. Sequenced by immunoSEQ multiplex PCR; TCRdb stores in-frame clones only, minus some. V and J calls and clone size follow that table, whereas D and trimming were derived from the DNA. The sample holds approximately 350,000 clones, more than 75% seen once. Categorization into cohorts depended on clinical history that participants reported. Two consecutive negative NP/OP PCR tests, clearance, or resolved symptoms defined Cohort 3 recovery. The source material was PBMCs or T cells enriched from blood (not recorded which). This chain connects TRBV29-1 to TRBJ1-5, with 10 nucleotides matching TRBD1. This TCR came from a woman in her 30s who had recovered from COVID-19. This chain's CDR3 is CSVGDRGGNQPQHF. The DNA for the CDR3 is TGCAGCGTGGGGGACAGGGGTGGCAATCAGCCCCAGCATTTT.